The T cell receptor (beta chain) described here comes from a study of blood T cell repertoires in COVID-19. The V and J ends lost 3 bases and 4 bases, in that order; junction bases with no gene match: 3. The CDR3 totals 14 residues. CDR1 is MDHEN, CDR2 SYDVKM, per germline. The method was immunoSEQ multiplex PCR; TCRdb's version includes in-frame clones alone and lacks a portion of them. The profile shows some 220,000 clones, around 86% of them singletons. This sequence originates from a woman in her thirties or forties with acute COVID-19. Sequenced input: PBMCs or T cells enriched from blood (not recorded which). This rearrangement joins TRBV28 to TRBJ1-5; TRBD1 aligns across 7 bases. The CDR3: CASSFDRENQPQHF. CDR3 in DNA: TGTGCCAGCAGTTTCGACAGGGAAAATCAGCCCCAGCATTTT.